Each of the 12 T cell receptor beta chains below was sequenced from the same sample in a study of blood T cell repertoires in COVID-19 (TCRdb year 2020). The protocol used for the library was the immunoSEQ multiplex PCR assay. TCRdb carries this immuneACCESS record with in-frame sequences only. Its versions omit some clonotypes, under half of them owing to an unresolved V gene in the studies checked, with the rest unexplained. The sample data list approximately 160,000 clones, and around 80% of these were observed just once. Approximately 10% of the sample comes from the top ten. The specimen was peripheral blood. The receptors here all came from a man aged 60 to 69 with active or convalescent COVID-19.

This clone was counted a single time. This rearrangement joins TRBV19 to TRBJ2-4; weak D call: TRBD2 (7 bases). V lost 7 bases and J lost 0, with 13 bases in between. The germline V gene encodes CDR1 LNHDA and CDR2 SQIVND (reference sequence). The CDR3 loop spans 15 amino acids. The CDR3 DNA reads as TGTGCCAGTAAGCGGGACAAGCTAGCCAAAAACATTCAGTACTTC. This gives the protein CASKRDKLAKNIQYF.

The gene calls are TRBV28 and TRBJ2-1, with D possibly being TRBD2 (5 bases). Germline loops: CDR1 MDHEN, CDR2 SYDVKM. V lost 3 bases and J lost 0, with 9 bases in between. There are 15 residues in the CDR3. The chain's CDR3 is CASSLGSVSYNEQFF. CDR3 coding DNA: TGTGCCAGCAGTTTGGGGAGCGTCTCCTACAATGAGCAGTTCTTC.

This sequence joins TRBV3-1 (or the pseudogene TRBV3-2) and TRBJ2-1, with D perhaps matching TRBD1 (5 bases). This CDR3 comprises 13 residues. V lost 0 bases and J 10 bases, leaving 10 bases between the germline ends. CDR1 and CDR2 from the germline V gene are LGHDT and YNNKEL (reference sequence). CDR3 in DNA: TGTGCCAGCAGCCAAGATGACAGCGTCGAGCAGTTCTTC. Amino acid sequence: CASSQDDSVEQFF.

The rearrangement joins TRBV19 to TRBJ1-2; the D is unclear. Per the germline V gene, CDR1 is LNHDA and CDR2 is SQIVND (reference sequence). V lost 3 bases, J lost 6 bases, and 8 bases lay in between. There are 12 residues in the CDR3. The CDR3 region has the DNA TGTGCCAGTAGTATGGTCAGTAATGGCTACACCTTC. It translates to CASSMVSNGYTF.

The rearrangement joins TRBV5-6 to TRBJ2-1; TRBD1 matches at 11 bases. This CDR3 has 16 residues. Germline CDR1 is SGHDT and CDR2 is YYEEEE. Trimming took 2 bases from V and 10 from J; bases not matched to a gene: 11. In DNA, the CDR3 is TGTGCCAGCAGCTTTACTTCCGGGACAGGGGGAATGGAGCAGTTCTTC. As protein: CASSFTSGTGGMEQFF.

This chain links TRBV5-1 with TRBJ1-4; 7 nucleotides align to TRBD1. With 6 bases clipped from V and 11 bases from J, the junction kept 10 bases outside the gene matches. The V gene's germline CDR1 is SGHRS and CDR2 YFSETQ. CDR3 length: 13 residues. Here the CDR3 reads CASNPRGLGKLFF. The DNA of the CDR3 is TGCGCCAGCAACCCCAGGGGGTTGGGCAAACTGTTTTTT.

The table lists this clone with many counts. CDR3 amino acids: CASSPRPNRVAGDEQYF. In DNA, the CDR3 is TGTGCCAGCAGCCCTAGGCCAAATCGGGTAGCGGGAGACGAGCAGTACTTC. The chain has TRBV6-2 or TRBV6-3 and TRBJ2-7; 9 nucleotides line up with TRBD2. The trim removed 6 bases at V and 5 bases at J, leaving 17 bases unmatched. This CDR3 is built from 17 residues. Germline CDR1 is MNHEY and CDR2 is SVGEGT.

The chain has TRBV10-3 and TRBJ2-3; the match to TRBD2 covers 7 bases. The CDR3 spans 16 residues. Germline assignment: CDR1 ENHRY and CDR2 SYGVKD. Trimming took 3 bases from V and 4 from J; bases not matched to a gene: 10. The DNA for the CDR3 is TGTGCCATCAGTGACCTCCTAGCGGAGACTCCAGATACGCAGTATTTT. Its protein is CAISDLLAETPDTQYF.

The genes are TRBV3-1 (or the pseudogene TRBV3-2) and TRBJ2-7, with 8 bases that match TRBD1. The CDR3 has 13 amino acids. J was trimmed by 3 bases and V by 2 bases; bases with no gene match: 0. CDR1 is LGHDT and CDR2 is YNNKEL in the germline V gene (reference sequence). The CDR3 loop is CASSQTGGYEQYF. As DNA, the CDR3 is TGTGCCAGCAGCCAAACAGGGGGCTACGAGCAGTACTTC.

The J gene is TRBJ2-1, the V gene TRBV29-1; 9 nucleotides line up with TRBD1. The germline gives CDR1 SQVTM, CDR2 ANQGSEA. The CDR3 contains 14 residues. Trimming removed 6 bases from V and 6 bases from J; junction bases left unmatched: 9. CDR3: CSVQRGDRANEQFF. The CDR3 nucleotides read TGCAGCGTCCAAAGGGGGGACAGGGCCAATGAGCAGTTCTTC.

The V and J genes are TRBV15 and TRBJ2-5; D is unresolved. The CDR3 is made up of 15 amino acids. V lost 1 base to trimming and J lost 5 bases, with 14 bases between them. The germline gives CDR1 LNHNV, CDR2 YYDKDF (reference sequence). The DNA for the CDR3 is TGTGCCACCAGCAGAGCGTCTGCGGCTAGGGAGACCCAGTACTTC. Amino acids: CATSRASAARETQYF.

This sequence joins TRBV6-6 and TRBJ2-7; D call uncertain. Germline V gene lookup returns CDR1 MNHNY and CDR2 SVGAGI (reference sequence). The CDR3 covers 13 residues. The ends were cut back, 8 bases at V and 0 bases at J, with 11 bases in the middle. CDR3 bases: TGTGCCAGCGTTCCGACAAACTCCTACGAGCAGTACTTC. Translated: CASVPTNSYEQYF.